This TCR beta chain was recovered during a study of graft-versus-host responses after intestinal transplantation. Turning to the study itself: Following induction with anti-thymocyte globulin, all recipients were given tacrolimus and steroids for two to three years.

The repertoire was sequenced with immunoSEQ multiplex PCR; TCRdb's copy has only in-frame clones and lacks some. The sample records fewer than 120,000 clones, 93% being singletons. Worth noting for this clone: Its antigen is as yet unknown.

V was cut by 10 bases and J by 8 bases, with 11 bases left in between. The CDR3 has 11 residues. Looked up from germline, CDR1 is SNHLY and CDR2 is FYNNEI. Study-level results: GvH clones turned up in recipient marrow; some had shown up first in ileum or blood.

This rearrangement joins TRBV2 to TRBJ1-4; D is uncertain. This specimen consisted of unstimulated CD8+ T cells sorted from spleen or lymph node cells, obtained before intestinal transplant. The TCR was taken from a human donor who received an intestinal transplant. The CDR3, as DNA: TGTGCCACCGGAGGTCGGGAAAAACTGTTTTTT. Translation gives CATGGREKLFF.